A selection of T cell receptor beta chains follows, all from one sample in a study of blood T cell repertoires in COVID-19. Produced via immunoSEQ multiplex PCR; TCRdb's table is partial and in-frame only. The data contain 75,000 to 95,000 clones, roughly 89% of them singletons. Sequencing was done on a sample of peripheral blood. Source of these receptors: a man between 60 and 75 years old with acute or convalescent COVID-19. Both conserved end residues are part of each CDR3. The order of the fields is CDR3 protein, CDR3 DNA, V gene, clone size, D gene, J gene. D genes are given only for firm matches. Size tells how often a clone was seen (once, few, many) or the class of an expanded clone, and some rows leave it out.

CDR3: CASSLRQGAINQPQHF
DNA: TGTGCCAGCAGCTTAAGACAGGGGGCAATCAATCAGCCCCAGCATTTT
V: TRBV13
size: NA
D: TRBD1
J: TRBJ1-5

CDR3: CASSSNMAYEQYF
DNA: TGTGCCAGCAGTTCAAACATGGCCTACGAGCAGTACTTC
V: TRBV6-5
size: few
D: NA
J: TRBJ2-7

CDR3: CASSSRGTSGGSTDTQYF
DNA: TGCGCCAGCAGCTCTCGCGGGACTAGCGGGGGGAGCACAGATACGCAGTATTTT
V: TRBV4-1
size: NA
D: TRBD2
J: TRBJ2-3

CDR3: CAWSTGQGNTEAFF
DNA: TGTGCCTGGAGTACGGGACAGGGCAACACTGAAGCTTTCTTT
V: TRBV30
size: NA
D: TRBD1
J: TRBJ1-1

CDR3: CASSSGLVAGELFF
DNA: TGTGCCAGCAGCTCAGGACTAGTGGCCGGGGAGCTGTTTTTT
V: TRBV11-2
size: NA
D: TRBD2
J: TRBJ2-2

CDR3: CASSLVSGGSGEQYF
DNA: TGTGCCAGCAGCTTGGTGTCAGGGGGCTCAGGGGAGCAGTACTTC
V: TRBV5-6
size: NA
D: TRBD1
J: TRBJ2-7

CDR3: CASSYNDRGRNQPQHF
DNA: TGTGCCAGCAGTTACAACGACAGGGGCCGCAATCAGCCCCAGCATTTT
V: TRBV6-2/TRBV6-3
size: NA
D: TRBD1
J: TRBJ1-5

CDR3: CASYSRPDGTGGAYGYTF
DNA: TGTGCCAGTTACAGCCGCCCGGATGGGACAGGGGGTGCCTATGGCTACACCTTC
V: TRBV27
size: NA
D: TRBD1
J: TRBJ1-2

CDR3: CASSLGDTAFF
DNA: TGTGCCAGCAGTTTAGGGGACACAGCTTTCTTT
V: TRBV12-3/TRBV12-4
size: NA
D: NA
J: TRBJ1-1

CDR3: CSVSGTGTDTQYF
DNA: TGCAGCGTCTCCGGGACAGGCACAGATACGCAGTATTTT
V: TRBV29-1
size: NA
D: TRBD1
J: TRBJ2-3

CDR3: CASSPRGGSGNTIYF
DNA: TGTGCCAGCAGCCCAAGGGGGGGCTCTGGAAACACCATATATTTT
V: TRBV7-8
size: NA
D: NA
J: TRBJ1-3

CDR3: CASSVETPSTDTQYF
DNA: TGCGCCAGCAGCGTAGAAACCCCTAGCACAGATACGCAGTATTTT
V: TRBV5-1
size: once
D: NA
J: TRBJ2-3

CDR3: CASSLERGNTEAFF
DNA: TGTGCCAGCAGCCTAGAACGGGGGAACACTGAAGCTTTCTTT
V: TRBV2
size: NA
D: NA
J: TRBJ1-1

CDR3: CASSGQTEMNTEAFF
DNA: TGTGCCAGCAGTGGACAGACAGAGATGAACACTGAAGCTTTCTTT
V: TRBV28
size: NA
D: NA
J: TRBJ1-1

CDR3: CASSRPTAMNTEAFF
DNA: TGTGCCAGCAGCCGTCCGACAGCTATGAACACTGAAGCTTTCTTT
V: TRBV27
size: NA
D: NA
J: TRBJ1-1

CDR3: CASKEGYGGTNEKLFF
DNA: TGTGCCAGCAAGGAGGGTTACGGCGGAACTAATGAAAAACTGTTTTTT
V: TRBV27
size: NA
D: NA
J: TRBJ1-4

CDR3: CASSLASGLQETQYF
DNA: TGTGCCAGCAGCTTGGCCAGCGGACTCCAAGAGACCCAGTACTTC
V: TRBV5-4
size: NA
D: NA
J: TRBJ2-5

CDR3: CASSEIQGGGGSEQFF
DNA: TGTGCCAGCAGCGAAATACAGGGCGGCGGGGGGTCTGAGCAGTTCTTC
V: TRBV9
size: NA
D: TRBD2
J: TRBJ2-1

CDR3: CASSLTDRGGTDTQYF
DNA: TGTGCCAGCAGCCTAACCGACAGGGGCGGCACAGATACGCAGTATTTT
V: TRBV4-2
size: NA
D: TRBD1
J: TRBJ2-3

CDR3: CASSIGTGRQPQHF
DNA: TGTGCCAGTAGTATCGGGACAGGGCGCCAGCCCCAGCATTTT
V: TRBV19
size: NA
D: TRBD1
J: TRBJ1-5

CDR3: CASSPRAGGLADTQYF
DNA: TGTGCCAGCAGCCCAAGAGCGGGGGGGCTTGCAGATACGCAGTATTTT
V: TRBV7-2
size: NA
D: TRBD2
J: TRBJ2-3

CDR3: CASSSRGGLATEAFF
DNA: TGTGCCAGCAGCTCCCGGGGAGGGTTGGCCACTGAAGCTTTCTTT
V: TRBV7-8
size: NA
D: NA
J: TRBJ1-1

CDR3: CASSAQGVGIYGYTF
DNA: TGCGCCAGCAGCGCCCAGGGGGTGGGGATCTATGGCTACACCTTC
V: TRBV4-3
size: NA
D: TRBD1
J: TRBJ1-2

CDR3: CAITAGGPLGNEQFF
DNA: TGTGCCATCACGGCGGGGGGGCCACTGGGCAATGAGCAGTTCTTC
V: TRBV10-3
size: NA
D: TRBD2
J: TRBJ2-1

CDR3: CASGDRMNTEAFF
DNA: TGTGCCAGCGGGGACAGGATGAACACTGAAGCTTTCTTT
V: TRBV3-1/TRBV3-2
size: few
D: TRBD1
J: TRBJ1-1

CDR3: CASSYGRGIGNEKLFF
DNA: TGTGCCAGCAGTTACGGGAGGGGCATCGGTAATGAAAAACTGTTTTTT
V: TRBV6-5
size: NA
D: NA
J: TRBJ1-4

CDR3: CASSYGTGSNTEAFF
DNA: TGTGCCAGCAGTTACGGGACAGGCTCAAACACTGAAGCTTTCTTT
V: TRBV6-5
size: NA
D: TRBD1
J: TRBJ1-1

CDR3: CARHSRQGAEGYTF
DNA: TGTGCCAGACACTCGAGGCAGGGGGCAGAAGGCTACACCTTC
V: TRBV11-3
size: once
D: TRBD1
J: TRBJ1-2

CDR3: CAWRTEGWDTEAFF
DNA: TGTGCCTGGAGGACCGAGGGTTGGGACACTGAAGCTTTCTTT
V: TRBV30
size: NA
D: NA
J: TRBJ1-1

CDR3: CASSPGTVSYEQYF
DNA: TGTGCCAGCAGCCCCGGGACAGTCTCTTACGAGCAGTACTTC
V: TRBV3-1/TRBV3-2
size: NA
D: TRBD1
J: TRBJ2-7

CDR3: CASSQRRDTQYF
DNA: TGTGCCAGCAGCCAGCGGAGAGATACGCAGTATTTT
V: TRBV7-8
size: few
D: NA
J: TRBJ2-3

CDR3: CASSSTGSGNTIYF
DNA: TGTGCCAGCAGTTCGACAGGGTCGGGAAACACCATATATTTT
V: TRBV6-2/TRBV6-3
size: NA
D: TRBD1
J: TRBJ1-3

CDR3: CASSYRQGKWVGYTF
DNA: TGTGCCAGCAGTTACCGACAGGGGAAATGGGTTGGCTACACCTTC
V: TRBV27
size: NA
D: TRBD1
J: TRBJ1-2

CDR3: CASTTRSASTDTQYF
DNA: TGTGCCAGCACAACTCGGTCTGCTAGCACAGATACGCAGTATTTT
V: TRBV6-5
size: NA
D: NA
J: TRBJ2-3

CDR3: CASSPPQGGRTEAFF
DNA: TGTGCCAGCTCACCACCGCAGGGAGGAAGGACTGAAGCTTTCTTT
V: TRBV18
size: few
D: NA
J: TRBJ1-1

CDR3: CASSTYRTGAGGETQYF
DNA: TGTGCCAGCAGCACCTACAGGACAGGGGCGGGGGGAGAGACCCAGTACTTC
V: TRBV27
size: NA
D: NA
J: TRBJ2-5

CDR3: CASSSWDRAAGNTEAFF
DNA: TGTGCCAGCAGCTCCTGGGACAGGGCCGCAGGGAACACTGAAGCTTTCTTT
V: TRBV5-5
size: NA
D: TRBD1
J: TRBJ1-1

CDR3: CASSKGTGPNTEAFF
DNA: TGTGCCAGTAGTAAGGGGACAGGGCCGAACACTGAAGCTTTCTTT
V: TRBV19
size: NA
D: TRBD1
J: TRBJ1-1

CDR3: CASSTTSGAPTTEQFF
DNA: TGCGCCAGCAGCACGACTAGCGGGGCACCGACAACTGAGCAGTTCTTC
V: TRBV5-1
size: NA
D: TRBD2
J: TRBJ2-1

CDR3: CASSLRPGTGHTEAFF
DNA: TGTGCCAGCAGCCTGCGTCCCGGGACAGGGCACACTGAAGCTTTCTTT
V: TRBV9
size: NA
D: TRBD1
J: TRBJ1-1

CDR3: CASGRAGNYGYTF
DNA: TGTGCCAGCGGCCGCGCAGGGAACTATGGCTACACCTTC
V: TRBV27
size: NA
D: NA
J: TRBJ1-2

CDR3: CASSFSLAGGLYEQYF
DNA: TGTGCCAGCAGCTTTAGTCTAGCGGGGGGCCTCTACGAGCAGTACTTC
V: TRBV13
size: few
D: TRBD2
J: TRBJ2-7

CDR3: CASDRDGTNYGYTF
DNA: TGTGCCAGCGACAGGGACGGTACTAACTATGGCTACACCTTC
V: TRBV9
size: NA
D: TRBD1
J: TRBJ1-2

CDR3: CASSFQGLGAEQYF
DNA: TGTGCCAGCAGTTTCCAGGGGCTCGGTGCTGAGCAGTACTTC
V: TRBV6-5
size: few
D: NA
J: TRBJ2-7

CDR3: CAISDNRSEKLFF
DNA: TGTGCCATCAGTGATAACAGATCGGAAAAACTGTTTTTT
V: TRBV10-3
size: NA
D: NA
J: TRBJ1-4

CDR3: CASSLQGYSNQPQHF
DNA: TGTGCCAGCAGCCTACAGGGGTATAGCAATCAGCCCCAGCATTTT
V: TRBV7-2
size: NA
D: TRBD1
J: TRBJ1-5

CDR3: CASSTLYSTDTQYF
DNA: TGTGCCAGCAGTACCCTCTACAGCACAGATACGCAGTATTTT
V: TRBV6-6
size: NA
D: NA
J: TRBJ2-3

CDR3: CASSFRDRVDEQFF
DNA: TGTGCCAGCAGCTTTCGGGACAGGGTCGATGAGCAGTTCTTC
V: TRBV7-9
size: NA
D: TRBD1
J: TRBJ2-1